This T cell receptor beta chain is drawn from a study of cytomegalovirus exposure and HLA in healthy donors. Study summary: HLA-typed donors contributed 80 million or so unique TCRs, which were held in an early data release. Findings and limits, study-wide: In a later analysis, at a false discovery rate of 0.05, about 15,000 TCR beta sequences were associated with HLA alleles.

Use of 60 Vbeta and 13 Jbeta primers characterized the PCR. Clones were read by immunoSEQ multiplex PCR, and TCRdb kept only the in-frame ones, dropping some. The data hold 150,000 or so clones, with around three quarters observed a single time. Regarding this clone: Its antigen is undetermined.

Trimming stripped 0 bases from V and 3 bases from J, with 6 bases between. The CDR3 covers 12 residues. From germline, CDR1 is GTSNPN and CDR2 SVGIG (reference sequence). The TCR sequence derives from a woman aged 35 to 49 in good health and CMV-seronegative. V usage is TRBV30 and J usage is TRBJ2-7; no reliable D call. The material sequenced was PBMCs. The CDR3 DNA reads as TGTGCCTGGAGTGTTCAATTCTACGAGCAGTACTTC. Protein sequence: CAWSVQFYEQYF.